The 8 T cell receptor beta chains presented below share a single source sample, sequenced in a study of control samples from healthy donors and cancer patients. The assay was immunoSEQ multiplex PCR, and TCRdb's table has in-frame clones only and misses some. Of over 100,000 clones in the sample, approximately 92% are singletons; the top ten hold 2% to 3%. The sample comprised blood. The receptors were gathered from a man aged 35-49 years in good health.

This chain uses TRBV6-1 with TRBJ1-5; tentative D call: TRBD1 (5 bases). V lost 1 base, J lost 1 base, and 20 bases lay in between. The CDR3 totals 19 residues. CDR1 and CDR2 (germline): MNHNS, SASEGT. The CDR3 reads CASSEVRVQGSVSNQPQHF. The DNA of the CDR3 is TGTGCCAGCAGTGAAGTTAGGGTGCAGGGATCGGTAAGCAATCAGCCCCAGCATTTT.

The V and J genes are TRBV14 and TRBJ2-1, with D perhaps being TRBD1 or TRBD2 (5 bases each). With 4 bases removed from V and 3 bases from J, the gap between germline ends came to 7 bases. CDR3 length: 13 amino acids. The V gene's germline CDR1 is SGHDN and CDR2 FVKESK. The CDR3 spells CASSPGHYNEQFF. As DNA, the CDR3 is TGTGCCAGCAGCCCGGGGCACTACAATGAGCAGTTCTTC. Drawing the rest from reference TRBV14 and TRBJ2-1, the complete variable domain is EAGVTQFPSHSVIEKGQTVTLRCDPISGHDNLYWYRRVMGKEIKFLLHFVKESKQDESGMPNNRFLAERTGGTYSTLKVQPAELEDSGVYFCASSPGHYNEQFFGPGTRLTVL.

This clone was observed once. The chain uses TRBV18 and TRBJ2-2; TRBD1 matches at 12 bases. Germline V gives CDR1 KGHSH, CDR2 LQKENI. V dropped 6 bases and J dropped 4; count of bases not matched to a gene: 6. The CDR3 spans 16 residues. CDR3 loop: CASSPRGQGATGELFF. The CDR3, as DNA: TGTGCCAGCTCCCCAAGGGGACAGGGGGCCACCGGGGAGCTGTTTTTT. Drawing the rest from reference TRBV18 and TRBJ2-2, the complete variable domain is NAGVMQNPRHLVRRRGQEARLRCSPMKGHSHVYWYRQLPEEGLKFMVYLQKENIIDESGMPKERFSAEFPKEGPSILRIQQVVRGDSAAYFCASSPRGQGATGELFFGEGSRLTVL.

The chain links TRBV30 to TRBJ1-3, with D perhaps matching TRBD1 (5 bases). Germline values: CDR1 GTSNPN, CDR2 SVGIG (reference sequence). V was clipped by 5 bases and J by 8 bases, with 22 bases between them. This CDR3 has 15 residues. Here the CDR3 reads CAWSPIGGGQDTIYF. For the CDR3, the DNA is TGTGCCTGGTCCCCCATCGGGGGTGGGCAAGACACCATATATTTT.

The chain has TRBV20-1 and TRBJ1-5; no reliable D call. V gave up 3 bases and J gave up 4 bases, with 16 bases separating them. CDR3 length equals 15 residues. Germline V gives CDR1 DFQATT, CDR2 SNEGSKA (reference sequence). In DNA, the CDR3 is TGCAGTGCTAGTCCTTCCGCAGGCGGAAATCAGCCCCAGCATTTT. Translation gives CSASPSAGGNQPQHF.

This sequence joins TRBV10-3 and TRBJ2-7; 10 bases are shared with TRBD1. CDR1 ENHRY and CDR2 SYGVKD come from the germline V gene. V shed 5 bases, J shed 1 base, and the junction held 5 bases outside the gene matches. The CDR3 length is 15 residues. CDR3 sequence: CAISPGTGASYEQYF. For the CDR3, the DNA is TGTGCCATCAGTCCCGGGACAGGGGCATCCTACGAGCAGTACTTC.

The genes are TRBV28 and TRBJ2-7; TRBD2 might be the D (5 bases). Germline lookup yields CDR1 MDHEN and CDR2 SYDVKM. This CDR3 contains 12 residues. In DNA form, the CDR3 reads TGTCCGGACCGAAAGGGAGTCTACGAGCAGTACTTC. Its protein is CPDRKGVYEQYF.

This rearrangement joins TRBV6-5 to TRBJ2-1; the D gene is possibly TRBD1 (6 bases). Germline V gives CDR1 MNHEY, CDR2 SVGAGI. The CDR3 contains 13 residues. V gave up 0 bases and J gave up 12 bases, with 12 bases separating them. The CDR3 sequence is CASSYSNRVSQFF. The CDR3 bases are TGTGCCAGCAGTTACTCGAACAGGGTTTCGCAGTTCTTC.